The present entry profiles one T cell receptor beta chain with its context. Its antigen is not identified. V was clipped by 7 bases and J by 8 bases, with 11 bases between them. The CDR3 contains 12 residues. Germline V gene lookup returns CDR1 WSHSY and CDR2 SAAADI. Some clones are missing from TCRdb's copy, which holds only in-frame ones; the method was immunoSEQ multiplex PCR. This table has some 150,000 clones, about 93% appearing once. The sample originates from a study of T cell responses to AZD1222 COVID-19 vaccine. Study findings and constraints: CD4 TCRs associated with vaccination spanned spike, dominating at 160-218 and 743-854. Reports indicate that nearly half of spike-specific TCRs are directed at unmutated variant regions.

The receptor was derived from an adult who received the AZD1222 COVID-19 vaccine. The input for sequencing was peripheral blood, taken 28 days after the second AZD1222 dose. The chain carries TRBV10-2 and TRBJ1-4; a possible D gene is TRBD1 (5 bases). CDR3 region: CASMGGEEKLFF. The CDR3 bases are TGCGCCAGCATGGGAGGGGAAGAAAAACTGTTTTTT.